One and the same sample provided the 19 T cell receptor beta chains below, sequenced in a study of shared T cell receptors in the human thymus. The table came from immunoSEQ multiplex PCR; TCRdb's copy has only in-frame clones and leaves some out. The sample contains some 640,000 clones, more than 70% of which appear only once. Separately, the same data were catalogued under a study of human thymus T cells.

The sample taken for sequencing was thymocytes. These receptors all come from a boy in the first two years of life with a congenital heart defect.

This chain joins TRBV7-2 and TRBJ1-3, with D unresolved. The CDR3 covers 17 residues. V was cut by 1 base and J by 0 bases, with 13 bases left in between. The germline V gene has CDR1 SGHTA and CDR2 FQGNSA. CDR3 sequence (DNA): TGTGCCAGCAGCTTAGGGTGGAGACCGTACTCTGGAAACACCATATATTTT. It is translated as CASSLGWRPYSGNTIYF.

The chain carries TRBV5-1 and TRBJ2-7, with 8 positions matching TRBD2. CDR3 length equals 16 residues. V gave up 4 bases and J gave up 2 bases; unmatched junction bases: 11. Per germline, CDR1 SGHRS and CDR2 YFSETQ. The DNA of the CDR3 is TGCGCCAGCAGCGGAGGCGGGAGGATGATTACCTACGAGCAGTACTTC. The encoded protein is CASSGGGRMITYEQYF.

This clone was counted a single time. The chain joins TRBV9 to TRBJ1-5, with 8 positions matching TRBD1. The CDR3 length is 15 residues. Germline V CDR1 and CDR2: SGDLS, YYNGEE. The V segment lost 3 bases and the J segment 3 bases; nucleotides outside the gene matches: 5. The CDR3 DNA follows: TGTGCCAGCAGCGAGACGGACAGGGACAATCAGCCCCAGCATTTT. Translated, it gives CASSETDRDNQPQHF.

The genes are TRBV2 and TRBJ1-1, with D unclear. This CDR3 is 14 amino acids long. CDR1 and CDR2 (germline): SNHLY, FYNNEI. V lost 8 bases, J lost 1 base, and 14 bases lay in between. CDR3 sequence (DNA): TGTGCCAGCCGGCGATCTGGCGGGAACACTGAAGCTTTCTTT. It yields the protein CASRRSGGNTEAFF.

CDR3 coding DNA: TGTGCCAGCAGCCCACGGACAAGTGGAGACTATGGCTACACCTTC. It translates to CASSPRTSGDYGYTF. This rearrangement joins TRBV13 to TRBJ1-2, with a weak D call TRBD1 (5 bases). Per germline, CDR1 PRHDT and CDR2 FYEKMQ (reference sequence). V dropped 5 bases and J dropped 3 bases, with 16 bases sitting between them. CDR3 length: 15 amino acids. The full variable domain, rest sourced from reference TRBV13 and TRBJ1-2, is AAGVIQSPRHLIKEKRETATLKCYPIPRHDTVYWYQQGPGQDPQFLISFYEKMQSDKGSIPDRFSAQQFSDYHSELNMSSLELGDSALYFCASSPRTSGDYGYTFGSGTRLTVV.

The chain combines TRBV11-2 with TRBJ2-5, with D perhaps matching TRBD2 (6 bases). V shed 3 bases and J shed 4 bases, with 18 bases lying between them. The CDR3 covers 16 residues. Germline CDR1 SGHAT, CDR2 FQNNGV. CDR3 coding DNA: TGTGCCAGCAGCTTTGTCTGGCGGAGGGCCGGAGAGACCCAGTACTTC. Its protein is CASSFVWRRAGETQYF.

The chain couples TRBV6-1 to TRBJ2-5, with 10 nucleotides matching TRBD2. The germline gives CDR1 MNHNS, CDR2 SASEGT. The CDR3 is 19 residues long. V dropped 4 bases and J dropped 1; count of bases not matched to a gene: 15. CDR3 amino acids: CASSAGASGSPSPQETQYF. CDR3 bases: TGTGCCAGCAGTGCCGGGGCTAGCGGGAGCCCTTCCCCCCAAGAGACCCAGTACTTC.

The chain recombines TRBV2 with TRBJ2-1, with D tentatively TRBD2 (5 bases). In germline, CDR1 is SNHLY, CDR2 FYNNEI. The CDR3 loop spans 15 amino acids. Trimming took off 4 bases at V and 0 bases at J, with 10 bases between the two ends. Here the CDR3 DNA reads TGTGCCAGCAGTGCTACCCGGGACTCCTACAATGAGCAGTTCTTC. This sequence encodes CASSATRDSYNEQFF.

The V call is TRBV4-2, the J call TRBJ2-5, with a possible D match to TRBD1 (5 bases). The V gene's germline CDR1 is LGHNA and CDR2 YNFKEQ. Trimming removed 0 bases at V and 2 bases at J, with 16 bases between. CDR3 length equals 17 residues. The CDR3 spells CASSQDLIQAEQETQYF. CDR3 in DNA: TGTGCCAGCAGCCAAGATCTCATACAGGCCGAACAAGAGACCCAGTACTTC.

DNA of the CDR3: TGTGCCAGCAGTGGCCCTGTCCCCACAGGGGAAAAACTGTTTTTT. This translates into CASSGPVPTGEKLFF. The chain carries TRBV6-1 and TRBJ1-4; D possibly corresponds to TRBD1 (6 bases). Germline-derived CDR1 and CDR2 are MNHNS and SASEGT. Trimming cost V 4 bases and J 8 bases, with 17 bases left between them. The CDR3 runs 15 residues.

CDR3 region: CASSLAGVTYEQYF. The CDR3 DNA sequence: TGCGCCAGCAGCCTAGCGGGAGTGACCTACGAGCAGTACTTC. The rearrangement joins TRBV5-1 to TRBJ2-7; TRBD2 matches at 10 bases. J lost 2 bases, V lost 4 bases, and 3 bases had no gene match. Germline CDR1 is SGHRS and CDR2 is YFSETQ. CDR3 length: 14 amino acids.

The V gene is TRBV7-9, the J gene TRBJ1-5; 7 bases are shared with TRBD1. This CDR3 comprises 15 residues. CDR1 and CDR2 from the germline V gene are SEHNR and FQNEAQ (reference sequence). Trimming at V came to 2 bases and at J to 3 bases, leaving 4 bases not matched to a gene. The CDR3 DNA sequence: TGTGCCAGCAGCTTACGCGGACAGGTCAATCAGCCCCAGCATTTT. Its protein product is CASSLRGQVNQPQHF. The whole variable domain, filled in from reference TRBV7-9 and TRBJ1-5, reads DTGVSQNPRHKITKRGQNVTFRCDPISEHNRLYWYRQTLGQGPEFLTYFQNEAQLEKSRLLSDRFSAERPKGSFSTLEIQRTEQGDSAMYLCASSLRGQVNQPQHFGDGTRLSIL.

The V gene is TRBV13, the J gene TRBJ1-6, with D unclear. The ends were cut back, 4 bases at V and 8 bases at J, with 15 bases in the middle. Germline V gene lookup returns CDR1 PRHDT and CDR2 FYEKMQ (reference sequence). CDR3 length: 15 amino acids. This CDR3 reads CASSYHGREDSPLHF. CDR3 DNA sequence: TGTGCCAGCAGCTATCACGGACGGGAGGATTCACCCCTCCACTTT.

V and J are TRBV14 and TRBJ2-7; 7 bases are a match to TRBD1. V was clipped by 4 bases and J by 3 bases; unmatched bases: 24. Looked up from germline, CDR1 is SGHDN and CDR2 is FVKESK. CDR3 length: 20 amino acids. The CDR3: CASSRGMTGFHKTANYEQYF. CDR3 sequence (DNA): TGTGCCAGCAGCCGGGGAATGACAGGGTTTCATAAGACAGCAAACTACGAGCAGTACTTC.

The chain couples TRBV4-1 to TRBJ2-1; 7 nucleotides agree with TRBD1. In germline, CDR1 is MGHRA, CDR2 YSYEKL. With V trimmed by 4 bases and J by 3 bases, 6 bases remained unmatched. This CDR3 has 15 residues. The CDR3 reads CASSPRQGSYNEQFF. The CDR3 DNA follows: TGCGCCAGCAGCCCTCGACAGGGTAGCTACAATGAGCAGTTCTTC.

This clone appeared a single time. J is TRBJ1-2 and V is TRBV25-1; D uncertain. This CDR3 has 14 residues. Per the germline V gene, CDR1 is MGHDK and CDR2 is SYGVNS. The ends were cut back, 1 base at V and 8 bases at J, with 14 bases in the middle. The CDR3 DNA follows: TGTGCCAGCAGTGAATCCGGCCAGAGGAGCGGCTACACCTTC. It encodes CASSESGQRSGYTF.

The chain has TRBV6-1 and TRBJ2-7, with 11 bases lining up with TRBD2. V dropped 0 bases and J dropped 5; count of bases not matched to a gene: 12. The length of the CDR3 is 18 residues. Per germline, CDR1 MNHNS and CDR2 SASEGT. The DNA of the CDR3 is TGTGCCAGCAGTGAAGCATCTGTCGATAGCGGGAGGGCCCACGAGCAGTACTTC. It specifies CASSEASVDSGRAHEQYF.

The chain has TRBV18 and TRBJ2-3; the D gene is possibly TRBD2 (5 bases). Germline loops: CDR1 KGHSH, CDR2 LQKENI. V lost 1 base, J lost 2 bases, and 19 bases lay in between. The CDR3 length is 18 residues. The CDR3 reads CASSPLRGLVTITDTQYF. In nucleotides, the CDR3 is TGTGCCAGCTCACCACTCCGCGGACTGGTAACCATCACAGATACGCAGTATTTT. Full variable domain (outside the CDR3, taken from reference TRBV18 and TRBJ2-3): NAGVMQNPRHLVRRRGQEARLRCSPMKGHSHVYWYRQLPEEGLKFMVYLQKENIIDESGMPKERFSAEFPKEGPSILRIQQVVRGDSAAYFCASSPLRGLVTITDTQYFGPGTRLTVL.

J is TRBJ1-5 and V is TRBV19; tentative D call: TRBD1 (6 bases). V lost 2 bases, J lost 3 bases, and 20 bases lay in between. Germline CDR1 reads LNHDA; CDR2 reads SQIVND (reference sequence). This CDR3 region has 18 residues. For the CDR3, the DNA is TGTGCCAGTAGTATAACCCCGCGGCCGGGACAAGTCAATCAGCCCCAGCATTTT. Protein: CASSITPRPGQVNQPQHF.